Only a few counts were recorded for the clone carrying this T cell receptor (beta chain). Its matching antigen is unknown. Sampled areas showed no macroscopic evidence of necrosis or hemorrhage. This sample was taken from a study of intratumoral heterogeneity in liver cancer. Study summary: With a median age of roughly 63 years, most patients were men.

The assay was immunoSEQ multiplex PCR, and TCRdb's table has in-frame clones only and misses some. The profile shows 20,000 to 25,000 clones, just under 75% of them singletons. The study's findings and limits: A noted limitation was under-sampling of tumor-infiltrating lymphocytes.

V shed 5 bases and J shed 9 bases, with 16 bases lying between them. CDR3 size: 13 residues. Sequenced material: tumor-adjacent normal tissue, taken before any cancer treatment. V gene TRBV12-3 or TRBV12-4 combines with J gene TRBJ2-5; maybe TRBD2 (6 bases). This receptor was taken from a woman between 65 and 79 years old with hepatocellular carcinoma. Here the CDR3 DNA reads TGTGCCAGCAGTCCTCTCCCGGCGGGGCCCCAGTACTTC. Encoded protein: CASSPLPAGPQYF.